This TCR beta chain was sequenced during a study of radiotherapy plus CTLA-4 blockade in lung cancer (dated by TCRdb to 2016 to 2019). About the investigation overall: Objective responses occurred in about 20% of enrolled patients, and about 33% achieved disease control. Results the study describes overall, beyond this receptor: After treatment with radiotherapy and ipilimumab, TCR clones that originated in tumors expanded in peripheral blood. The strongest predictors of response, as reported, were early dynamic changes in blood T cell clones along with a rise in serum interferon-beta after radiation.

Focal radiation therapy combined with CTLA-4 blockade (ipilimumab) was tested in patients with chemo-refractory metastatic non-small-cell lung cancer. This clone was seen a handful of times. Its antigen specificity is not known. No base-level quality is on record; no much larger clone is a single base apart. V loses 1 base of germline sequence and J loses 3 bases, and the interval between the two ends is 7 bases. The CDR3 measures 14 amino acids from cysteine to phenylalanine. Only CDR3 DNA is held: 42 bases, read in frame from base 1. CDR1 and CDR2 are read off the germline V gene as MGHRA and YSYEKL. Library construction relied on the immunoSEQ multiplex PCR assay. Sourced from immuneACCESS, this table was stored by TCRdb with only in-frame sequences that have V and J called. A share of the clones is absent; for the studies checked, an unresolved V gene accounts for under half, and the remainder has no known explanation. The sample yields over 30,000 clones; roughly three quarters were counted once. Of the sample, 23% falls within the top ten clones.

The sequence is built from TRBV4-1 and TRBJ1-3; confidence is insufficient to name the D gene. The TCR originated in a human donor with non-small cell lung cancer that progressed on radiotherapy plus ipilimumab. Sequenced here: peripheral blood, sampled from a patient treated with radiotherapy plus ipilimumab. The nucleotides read TGCGCCAGCAGCCAAGGGCAGAATGGAAACACCATATATTTT. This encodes CASSQGQNGNTIYF.